Listed here is a single TCR beta chain. Germline V gives CDR1 SNHLY, CDR2 FYNNEI. The CDR3 covers 12 residues. V gave up 8 bases and J gave up 5 bases, with 11 bases separating them. The data derive from a study of control samples from healthy donors and cancer patients. Assay: immunoSEQ multiplex PCR; the TCRdb copy retains only in-frame clones and omits some. The table shows roughly 130,000 clones, with around nine tenths occurring only once. The rearrangement uses TRBV2 and TRBJ2-3, with D hard to call. This receptor was identified in a man aged 50-59 years in good health. Sequenced input: blood. The DNA of the CDR3 is TGTGCCAGCCGTTACGGTAAAGATACGCAGTATTTT. Its protein is CASRYGKDTQYF. Based on the CDR3 plus reference TRBV2 and TRBJ2-3, the full variable domain is EPEVTQTPSHQVTQMGQEVILRCVPISNHLYFYWYRQILGQKVEFLVSFYNNEISEKSEIFDDQFSVERPDGSNFTLKIRSTKLEDSAMYFCASRYGKDTQYFGPGTRLTVL.